The 20 T cell receptor beta chains given below trace back to one sample, sequenced in a study of technical replicates of blood from a handful of donors. Assay: immunoSEQ multiplex PCR; the TCRdb copy retains only in-frame clones and omits some. This sample yields about 50,000 clones, of which 95% to 97% are seen a single time; 0.39% belongs to the top ten. The sequenced sample was T cells isolated from PBMCs. Every receptor here comes from a human donor in good health.

The chain is built from TRBV13 and TRBJ1-2; D remains unclear. The V and J ends lost 2 bases and 1 base respectively, with 20 bases between them. This CDR3 is built from 18 residues. Germline V gene sequence: CDR1 PRHDT, CDR2 FYEKMQ (reference sequence). CDR3 region: CASSLRFGGTEGNYGYTF. The DNA of the CDR3 is TGTGCCAGCAGCTTAAGGTTCGGCGGAACGGAGGGTAACTATGGCTACACCTTC. Full variable domain (outside the CDR3, taken from reference TRBV13 and TRBJ1-2): AAGVIQSPRHLIKEKRETATLKCYPIPRHDTVYWYQQGPGQDPQFLISFYEKMQSDKGSIPDRFSAQQFSDYHSELNMSSLELGDSALYFCASSLRFGGTEGNYGYTFGSGTRLTVV.

The rearrangement links TRBV27 to TRBJ2-2; TRBD1 matches at 9 bases. CDR1 is MNHEY and CDR2 is SMNVEV in the germline V gene (reference sequence). V lost 10 bases, J lost 7 bases, and 13 bases stayed unmatched. This CDR3 has 15 amino acids. As DNA, the CDR3 is TGTGCCACCCTATCCGGGACAGGGTTTTTCGGGGAGCTGTTTTTT. Protein: CATLSGTGFFGELFF.

The chain carries TRBV9 and TRBJ1-5; a possible D gene is TRBD1 (5 bases). V was cut by 2 bases and J by 4 bases, with 13 bases left in between. The CDR3 is 15 residues long. Germline V gives CDR1 SGDLS, CDR2 YYNGEE. CDR3 nucleotide sequence: TGTGCCAGCAGCGTGGGGCAGGGTCGTAATCAGCCCCAGCATTTT. Residues: CASSVGQGRNQPQHF.

V and J are TRBV7-2 and TRBJ2-5, with TRBD2 identical over 7 bases. CDR1 is SGHTA and CDR2 is FQGNSA in the germline V gene. The V segment lost 2 bases and the J segment 5 bases; nucleotides outside the gene matches: 20. The CDR3 is 19 residues long. The CDR3 protein is CASSLLGGRGRGSMETQYF. Here the CDR3 DNA reads TGTGCCAGCAGCTTACTTGGCGGGAGAGGACGAGGTTCCATGGAGACCCAGTACTTC. Together with reference TRBV7-2 and TRBJ2-5, the CDR3 gives the full variable domain: GAGVSQSPSNKVTEKGKDVELRCDPISGHTALYWYRQSLGQGLEFLIYFQGNSAPDKSGLPSDRFSAERTGGSVSTLTIQRTQQEDSAVYLCASSLLGGRGRGSMETQYFGPGTRLLVL.

The rearrangement links TRBV29-1 to TRBJ2-2; TRBD2 might be the D (6 bases). V was clipped by 3 bases and J by 2 bases, with 10 bases between them. Looked up from germline, CDR1 is SQVTM and CDR2 is ANQGSEA. CDR3 length: 14 amino acids. CDR3 nucleotides: TGCAGCGTTGATTTCGGGGGAAACACCGGGGAGCTGTTTTTT. Protein: CSVDFGGNTGELFF.

This clone was seen just once. The CDR3 here is CASNLPGGGNQPQHF. The CDR3 nucleotides read TGTGCCAGCAACCTTCCAGGGGGCGGCAATCAGCCCCAGCATTTT. The chain employs TRBV6-1 and TRBJ1-5; TRBD1 aligns across 8 bases. The CDR3 covers 15 residues. J gave up 2 bases and V 7 bases, and 7 bases lay outside the gene matches. Germline lookup yields CDR1 MNHNS and CDR2 SASEGT.

This sequence joins TRBV7-2 and TRBJ2-6; 7 bases match TRBD1. The germline V gene has CDR1 SGHTA and CDR2 FQGNSA. This CDR3 contains 17 residues. The V segment lost 4 bases and the J segment 0 bases; nucleotides outside the gene matches: 6. In DNA, the CDR3 is TGTGCCAGCAGCTCCGGGACAGACTTCTCTGGGGCCAACGTCCTGACTTTC. Protein product: CASSSGTDFSGANVLTF.

The V gene is TRBV29-1, the J gene TRBJ2-1, with 8 bases fitting TRBD1. The CDR3 runs 17 residues. Germline-derived CDR1 and CDR2 are SQVTM and ANQGSEA. V lost 4 bases to trimming and J lost 3 bases; unmatched junction nucleotides: 14. CDR3 in DNA: TGCAGCGTTGTTCCTGAGGGACAGGCCACTCTCTACAATGAGCAGTTCTTC. This encodes CSVVPEGQATLYNEQFF.

The chain uses TRBV7-9 and TRBJ1-1; D unclear. Per the germline V gene, CDR1 is SEHNR and CDR2 is FQNEAQ (reference sequence). The CDR3 sequence is 12 residues long. The V end was cut by 2 bases, the J end by 6 bases, with 7 bases between. CDR3: CASSLISAEAFF. The DNA for the CDR3 is TGTGCCAGCAGCTTAATTTCAGCTGAAGCTTTCTTT. Drawing the rest from reference TRBV7-9 and TRBJ1-1, the complete variable domain is DTGVSQNPRHKITKRGQNVTFRCDPISEHNRLYWYRQTLGQGPEFLTYFQNEAQLEKSRLLSDRFSAERPKGSFSTLEIQRTEQGDSAMYLCASSLISAEAFFGQGTRLTVV.

This chain connects TRBV6-1 to TRBJ2-7; 9 bases agree with TRBD1. The germline CDR1 and CDR2 sequences are MNHNS and SASEGT. V dropped 8 bases and J dropped 2; count of bases not matched to a gene: 7. The CDR3 extends over 14 amino acids. The CDR3: CASLPGQGAYEQYF. The DNA of the CDR3 is TGTGCCAGCCTTCCGGGACAGGGAGCCTACGAGCAGTACTTC.

This clone occurred once. The V gene is TRBV27, the J gene TRBJ2-7; 7 bases are a match to TRBD2. The V gene end was trimmed by 6 bases and the J gene end by 4 bases; junction bases not matched to a gene: 6. Per germline, CDR1 MNHEY and CDR2 SMNVEV (reference sequence). The CDR3 spans 13 residues. The CDR3 sequence is CASSRDYRYEQYF. The DNA of the CDR3 is TGTGCCAGCAGCAGGGACTATCGATACGAGCAGTACTTC.

The V call is TRBV11-2, the J call TRBJ1-5; no clear D gene. The V end was cut by 3 bases, the J end by 5 bases, with 17 bases between. The CDR3 sequence is 16 residues long. Looked up from germline, CDR1 is SGHAT and CDR2 is FQNNGV. The CDR3, as DNA: TGTGCCAGCAGCTTGGGCCGAATTAACGAGCATCAGCCCCAGCATTTT. Its protein product is CASSLGRINEHQPQHF. Full variable domain (missing parts from reference TRBV11-2 and TRBJ1-5): EAGVAQSPRYKIIEKRQSVAFWCNPISGHATLYWYQQILGQGPKLLIQFQNNGVVDDSQLPKDRFSAERLKGVDSTLKIQPAKLEDSAVYLCASSLGRINEHQPQHFGDGTRLSIL.

This clone was found a few times. J is TRBJ1-5 and V is TRBV6-1, with unresolved D. Germline loops: CDR1 MNHNS, CDR2 SASEGT. Trimming left V 3 bases short and J 0 bases short, with 18 bases between. The CDR3 extends over 18 amino acids. CDR3 sequence (DNA): TGTGCCAGCAGTGATTTTGGGGTAGGGAGGTTTAGCAATCAGCCCCAGCATTTT. Its translation is CASSDFGVGRFSNQPQHF.

The V and J genes are TRBV11-1 and TRBJ2-1, with D perhaps matching TRBD2 (6 bases). Trimming removed 5 bases at V and 4 bases at J, with 12 bases between. Germline CDR1 SGHAT, CDR2 FQDESV (reference sequence). This CDR3 has 14 amino acids. The CDR3 here is CASSAGLEYNEQFF. In DNA form, the CDR3 reads TGTGCCAGCAGCGCGGGACTCGAATACAATGAGCAGTTCTTC.

The V and J genes are TRBV4-1 and TRBJ1-3; 9 nucleotides agree with TRBD1. The length of the CDR3 is 15 residues. Germline trimming cut 5 bases from V and 2 bases from J; bases unmatched to any gene: 4. Per germline, CDR1 MGHRA and CDR2 YSYEKL. The CDR3 nucleotides read TGCGCCAGCAGCTTTGACAGGGGGGCTGGAAACACCATATATTTT. Translation: CASSFDRGAGNTIYF.

The genes are TRBV14 and TRBJ2-5; possibly TRBD1 for D (6 bases). The CDR3 loop spans 16 amino acids. Trimming took off 0 bases at V and 1 base at J, with 12 bases between the two ends. Germline lookup yields CDR1 SGHDN and CDR2 FVKESK. The CDR3 loop reads CASSQERGTFQETQYF. CDR3 nucleotides: TGTGCCAGCAGCCAAGAAAGAGGGACATTCCAAGAGACCCAGTACTTC.

V and J are TRBV14 and TRBJ2-1; 11 nucleotides match TRBD2. The CDR3 is made up of 16 amino acids. Looked up from germline, CDR1 is SGHDN and CDR2 is FVKESK. Unmatched junction bases numbered 3, after V lost 5 bases and J lost 0 bases. CDR3 sequence (DNA): TGTGCCAGCAGCACCCTAGCGGGAGGCTCCTACAATGAGCAGTTCTTC. It encodes CASSTLAGGSYNEQFF. Drawing the rest from reference TRBV14 and TRBJ2-1, the complete variable domain is EAGVTQFPSHSVIEKGQTVTLRCDPISGHDNLYWYRRVMGKEIKFLLHFVKESKQDESGMPNNRFLAERTGGTYSTLKVQPAELEDSGVYFCASSTLAGGSYNEQFFGPGTRLTVL.

CDR3 residues: CASSLDSGRNPYEQYF. The CDR3 region has the DNA TGCGCCAGCAGCTTGGATAGCGGGAGAAACCCCTACGAGCAGTACTTC. This sequence joins TRBV5-1 and TRBJ2-7; 9 nucleotides agree with TRBD2. The length of the CDR3 is 16 residues. Germline trimming cut 0 bases from V and 2 bases from J; bases unmatched to any gene: 6. Germline V CDR1 and CDR2: SGHRS, YFSETQ.

The chain recombines TRBV6-5 with TRBJ2-3, with D hard to call. Looked up from germline, CDR1 is MNHEY and CDR2 is SVGAGI. There are 14 residues in the CDR3. The ends were cut back, 6 bases at V and 3 bases at J, with 13 bases in the middle. CDR3 loop: CASSSPGVTDTQYF. Written as DNA, the CDR3 is TGTGCCAGCAGCTCCCCCGGAGTGACAGATACGCAGTATTTT.

The rearrangement joins TRBV14 to TRBJ2-5; no reliable D call. CDR1 is SGHDN and CDR2 is FVKESK in the germline V gene. The CDR3 loop spans 15 amino acids. Trimming left V 2 bases short and J 5 bases short, with 15 bases between. The CDR3 loop reads CASSQINSWKETQYF. The CDR3 nucleotides are TGTGCCAGCAGCCAAATCAACAGCTGGAAGGAGACCCAGTACTTC.